A selection of T cell receptor beta chains follows, all from one sample in a study of graft-versus-host responses after intestinal transplantation. The protocol was immunoSEQ multiplex PCR, while the TCRdb copy is restricted to in-frame clones and leaves out a portion. The profile shows about 23,000 clones, approximately 91% of them singletons. Material: PBMCs, obtained about 41 days after intestinal transplant. All receptors derive from a human patient who received an intestinal transplant, so some T cells may come from the graft donor. Each CDR3 is given with its conserved first and last residue. Fields, in order: CDR3 length, V gene, J gene, CDR3 protein.

length: 15; V: TRBV6-5; J: TRBJ2-3; CDR3: CASRPGLAGVDTQYF
length: 14; V: TRBV6-5; J: TRBJ1-1; CDR3: CASSWGDLNTEAFF
length: 16; V: TRBV27; J: TRBJ1-1; CDR3: CASRKGDRGPATEAFF
length: 17; V: TRBV27; J: TRBJ1-6; CDR3: CASTPREGAYFNSPLHF
length: 15; V: TRBV5-1; J: TRBJ1-1; CDR3: CASSFGGALNTEAFF
length: 14; V: TRBV9; J: TRBJ1-2; CDR3: CASREGGTAYGYTF
length: 13; V: TRBV15; J: TRBJ2-1; CDR3: CATSRDAGGEQFF
length: 15; V: TRBV9; J: TRBJ1-3; CDR3: CASTECTSRRNTIYF
length: 15; V: TRBV6-5; J: TRBJ1-5; CDR3: CASSSQQGAGQPQHF
length: 13; V: TRBV7-9; J: TRBJ1-2; CDR3: CASSFLGTHGYTF
length: 16; V: TRBV2; J: TRBJ2-5; CDR3: CASSDRLAGSQETQYF
length: 15; V: TRBV7-2; J: TRBJ2-3; CDR3: CASSLVAGPTDTQYF
length: 14; V: TRBV7-9; J: TRBJ2-1; CDR3: CASSLGAGPGEQFF
length: 17; V: TRBV5-6; J: TRBJ2-1; CDR3: CASSLFWDPGLRNEQFF
length: 15; V: TRBV5-4; J: TRBJ2-7; CDR3: CASGEAGVVAYEQYF
length: 16; V: TRBV7-2; J: TRBJ1-4; CDR3: CASSLDPIATNEKLFF
length: 15; V: TRBV4-2; J: -; CDR3: CVSSQESALSYEQYF
length: 17; V: TRBV4-1; J: TRBJ2-3; CDR3: CASSQPPAGGESDTQYF
length: 15; V: TRBV27; J: TRBJ2-2; CDR3: CASSPTGTNTGELVF
length: 15; V: TRBV28; J: TRBJ2-1; CDR3: CASFPGTHAYNEQFF
length: 14; V: TRBV18; J: TRBJ2-1; CDR3: CASSGTSGSFEQFF
length: 14; V: TRBV9; J: TRBJ2-5; CDR3: CASSVVGSVETQYF
length: 16; V: TRBV6-1; J: TRBJ1-4; CDR3: CASSDWAAATNEKLFF
length: 13; V: TRBV19; J: TRBJ2-7; CDR3: CASSAGQGYEQYF
length: 15; V: TRBV21-1; J: TRBJ2-1; CDR3: CASSEMRPIYNEQFF
length: 16; V: TRBV5-5; J: TRBJ1-4; CDR3: CASSHSARPRNEKLFF
length: 14; V: TRBV10-3; J: TRBJ2-3; CDR3: CAIRDTSSTDTQYF
length: 12; V: TRBV27; J: TRBJ2-1; CDR3: CASSSPGNEQFF
length: 13; V: TRBV6-1; J: TRBJ1-5; CDR3: CASSATGPQPQHF
length: 16; V: TRBV28; J: TRBJ2-7; CDR3: CASTSGPGQGYYEQYF
length: 14; V: TRBV6-1; J: TRBJ2-2; CDR3: CASSDRLHTGELFF
length: 18; V: TRBV9; J: TRBJ2-1; CDR3: CASSTQNPRTSVHNEQFF
length: 12; V: TRBV10-2; J: TRBJ2-7; CDR3: CASSDSYREQYF
length: 15; V: TRBV5-6; J: TRBJ1-4; CDR3: CASSLEGPVSEKLFF
length: 12; V: TRBV5-6; J: TRBJ2-5; CDR3: CASRGLRETQYF
length: 20; V: TRBV19; J: TRBJ1-5; CDR3: CASSIIWLRRGTYSNQPQHF
length: 18; V: TRBV25-1; J: TRBJ1-5; CDR3: CASSEYPNGGMINQPQHF
length: 18; V: TRBV1; J: TRBJ2-6; CDR3: CTSSYACFCQSRANVLTF
length: 17; V: TRBV27; J: TRBJ2-7; CDR3: CASSSLTRLALSYEQYF
length: 15; V: TRBV28; J: TRBJ2-7; CDR3: CASSPWDSSSYEQYF
length: 17; V: TRBV7-2; J: TRBJ1-6; CDR3: CASSLDTGSSYNSPLHF